These T cell receptor beta chains were read from a single sample in a study of blood T cells in healthy people across ages. A single record per CDR3 protein comes from TCRdb applying MiXCR to the 5' RACE reads. The sample gives about 1.7 million distinct CDR3 sequences, roughly 28% of which show up once; roughly 8% is in the top ten. The specimen was blood. These TCRs come from a woman aged 30 to 39 in good health. CDR3s leave out the opening cysteine and the closing phenylalanine or tryptophan.

14,TRBV12-3/TRBV12-4,ASSLELWGVSNEQY
12,TRBV10-2,ASSEFGGNYGYT
15,TRBV4-1,ASSQDLASGRRETQY
12,TRBV5-6,ASSPDPAGYGHT
13,TRBV5-1,ASSFGQGWNYGYT
12,TRBV28,ASTRGGPNTEAF
12,TRBV12-3/TRBV12-4,AGRPGGLCYEQY
11,TRBV28,AITLGGAGELF
12,TRBV12-3/TRBV12-4,ASSGQGPADTQY
13,TRBV20-1,SAEIGLAGPNEQF
13,TRBV5-1,ASSLRTGGGYEQY
12,TRBV12-3/TRBV12-4,ASRSTGTTGELF
13,TRBV15,ATSRQRGSNTEAF
11,TRBV6-2/TRBV6-3,ASSYQGEYGYT
13,TRBV20-1,SARDGGGGIYGYT
14,TRBV5-1,AGSLGRGLDSYEQY
13,TRBV5-1,ASSFNSEANTEAF
10,TRBV7-7,ASSPLGLEAF
12,TRBV6-1,ASKPGTPMKKLF
14,TRBV5-5,ASSFSMRGGNQPQH
11,TRBV12-3/TRBV12-4,ASILEANTEAF
11,TRBV12-3/TRBV12-4,ASSLRESGEQF
12,TRBV3-1,ASSGGQINYGYT
12,TRBV15,ATSSASGSREQY
12,TRBV28,ASWRGGSSYEQY
13,TRBV12-3/TRBV12-4,ASSWGQGTAGELF
11,TRBV12-3/TRBV12-4,ASTNSEAGEQY
14,TRBV5-1,ASSLAGPQGAGEQY
12,TRBV9,ASSLDWNTGELF
9,TRBV20-1,SALVDYEQY
9,TRBV12-3/TRBV12-4,ASSSLVRAF
10,TRBV20-1,SVGRVDTEAF
13,TRBV20-1,SAGLAGEGTDTQY
10,TRBV7-2,ASRDRGGGYT
12,TRBV20-1,SASPWQGEETQY